Listed here are 5 T cell receptor beta chains from one sample, sequenced in a study of cytomegalovirus exposure and HLA in healthy donors. 13 Jbeta primers and 60 Vbeta primers were used for the PCR. The protocol was immunoSEQ multiplex PCR, while the TCRdb copy is restricted to in-frame clones and leaves out a portion. This sample yields some 110,000 clones, of which approximately 81% are seen a single time; around 3% belongs to the top ten. Sequences were obtained from PBMCs. These receptors originate from a woman aged 18 to 35 in good health and CMV-seropositive.

V gene TRBV7-9 combines with J gene TRBJ1-5; weak D call: TRBD1 (6 bases). Germline V lookup: CDR1 SEHNR, CDR2 FQNEAQ (reference sequence). The CDR3 consists of 14 residues. The ends were cut back, 5 bases at V and 3 bases at J, with 11 bases in the middle. CDR3 nucleotide sequence: TGTGCCAGCAGCCAAGGGGGTATCAATCAGCCCCAGCATTTT. The encoded protein is CASSQGGINQPQHF.

The CDR3 spells CASSAGGGLETQYF. CDR3 DNA sequence: TGTGCCAGCAGCGCTGGGGGGGGTTTGGAGACCCAGTACTTC. The chain joins TRBV9 to TRBJ2-5; 7 bases match TRBD2. After removal of 3 bases from V and 5 bases from J, the junction contained 7 bases not matched to a gene. The germline CDR1 and CDR2 sequences are SGDLS and YYNGEE. The CDR3 has 14 residues.

The V gene is TRBV6-6, the J gene TRBJ2-1, with TRBD2 matching over 7 bases. Germline loops: CDR1 MNHNY, CDR2 SVGAGI (reference sequence). This CDR3 has 15 amino acids. After removal of 8 bases from V and 3 bases from J, the junction contained 10 bases not matched to a gene. DNA of the CDR3: TGTGCCAGCCAAAAAGGGACGGGGGGCTACAATGAGCAGTTCTTC. It translates to CASQKGTGGYNEQFF.

This rearrangement joins TRBV11-2 to TRBJ2-7; 15 bases map to TRBD2. This CDR3 is built from 15 residues. CDR1 and CDR2 from the germline V gene are SGHAT and FQNNGV. Trimming cost V 5 bases and J 6 bases; bases outside gene matches: 5. CDR3 DNA sequence: TGTGCCAGCAGCCTAGGACTAGCGGGAGGGCTCGAGCAGTACTTC. Its translation: CASSLGLAGGLEQYF. Full variable domain (outside the CDR3, taken from reference TRBV11-2 and TRBJ2-7): EAGVAQSPRYKIIEKRQSVAFWCNPISGHATLYWYQQILGQGPKLLIQFQNNGVVDDSQLPKDRFSAERLKGVDSTLKIQPAKLEDSAVYLCASSLGLAGGLEQYFGPGTRLTVT.

The V gene is TRBV7-6, the J gene TRBJ1-4; D unresolved. Trimming took off 3 bases at V and 8 bases at J, with 13 bases between the two ends. Germline assignment: CDR1 SGHVS and CDR2 FNYEAQ. CDR3 length: 14 residues. The CDR3 DNA reads TGTGCCAGCAGCTTGACGCCGGGAGAGGAAAAACTGTTTTTT. It is translated as CASSLTPGEEKLFF.